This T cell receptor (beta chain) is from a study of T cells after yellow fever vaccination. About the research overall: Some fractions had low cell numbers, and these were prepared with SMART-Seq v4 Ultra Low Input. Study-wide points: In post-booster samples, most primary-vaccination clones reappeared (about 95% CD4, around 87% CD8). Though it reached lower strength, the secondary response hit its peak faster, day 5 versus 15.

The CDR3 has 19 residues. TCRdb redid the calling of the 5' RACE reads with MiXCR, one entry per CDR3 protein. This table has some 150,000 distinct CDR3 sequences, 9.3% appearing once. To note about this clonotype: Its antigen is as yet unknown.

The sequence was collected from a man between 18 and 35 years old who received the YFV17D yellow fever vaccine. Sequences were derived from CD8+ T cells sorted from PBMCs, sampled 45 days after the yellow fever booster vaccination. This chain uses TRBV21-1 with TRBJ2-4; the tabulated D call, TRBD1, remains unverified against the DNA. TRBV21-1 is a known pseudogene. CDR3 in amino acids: CASSIIHKAQGVGKNIQYF. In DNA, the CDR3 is TGTGCCAGCAGCATAATCCATAAGGCGCAGGGGGTCGGCAAAAACATTCAGTACTTC.